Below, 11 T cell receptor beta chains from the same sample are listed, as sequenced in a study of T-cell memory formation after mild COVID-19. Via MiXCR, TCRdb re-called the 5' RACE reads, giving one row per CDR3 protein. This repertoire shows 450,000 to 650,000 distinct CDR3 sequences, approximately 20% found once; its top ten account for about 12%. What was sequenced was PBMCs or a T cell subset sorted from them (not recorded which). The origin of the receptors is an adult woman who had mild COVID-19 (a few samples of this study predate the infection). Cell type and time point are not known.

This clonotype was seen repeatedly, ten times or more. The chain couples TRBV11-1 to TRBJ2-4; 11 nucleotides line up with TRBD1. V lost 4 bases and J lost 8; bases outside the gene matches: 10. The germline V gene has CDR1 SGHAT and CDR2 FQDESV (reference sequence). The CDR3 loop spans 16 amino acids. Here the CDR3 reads CASSSSPGTGGDIQYF. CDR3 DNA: TGTGCCAGCAGCTCCTCCCCGGGGACAGGGGGGGACATTCAGTACTTC.

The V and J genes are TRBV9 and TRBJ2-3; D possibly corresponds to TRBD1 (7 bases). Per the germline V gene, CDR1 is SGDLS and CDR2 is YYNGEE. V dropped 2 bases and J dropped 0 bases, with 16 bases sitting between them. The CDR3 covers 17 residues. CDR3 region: CASSVPQGGNSTDTQYF. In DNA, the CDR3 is TGTGCCAGCAGCGTCCCTCAGGGGGGAAATAGCACAGATACGCAGTATTTT.

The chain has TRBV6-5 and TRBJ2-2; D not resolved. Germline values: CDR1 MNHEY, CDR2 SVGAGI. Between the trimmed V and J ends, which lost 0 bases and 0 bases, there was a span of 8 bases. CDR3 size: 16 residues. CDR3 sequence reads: CASSYSRLANTGELFF. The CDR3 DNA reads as TGTGCCAGCAGTTACTCGAGGTTGGCGAACACCGGGGAGCTGTTTTTT.

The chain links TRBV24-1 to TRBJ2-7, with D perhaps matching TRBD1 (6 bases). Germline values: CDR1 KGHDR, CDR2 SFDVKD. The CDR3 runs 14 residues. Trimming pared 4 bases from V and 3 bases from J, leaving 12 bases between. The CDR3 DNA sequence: TGTGCCACCAGTGACCCGGGACACAGCTACGAGCAGTACTTC. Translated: CATSDPGHSYEQYF.

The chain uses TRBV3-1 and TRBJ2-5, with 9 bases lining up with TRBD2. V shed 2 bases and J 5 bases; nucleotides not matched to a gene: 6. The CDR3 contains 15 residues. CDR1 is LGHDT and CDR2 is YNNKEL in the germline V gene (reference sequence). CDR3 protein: CASSQNRLAAETQYF. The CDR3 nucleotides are TGTGCCAGCAGCCAAAATAGACTAGCGGCTGAGACCCAGTACTTC.

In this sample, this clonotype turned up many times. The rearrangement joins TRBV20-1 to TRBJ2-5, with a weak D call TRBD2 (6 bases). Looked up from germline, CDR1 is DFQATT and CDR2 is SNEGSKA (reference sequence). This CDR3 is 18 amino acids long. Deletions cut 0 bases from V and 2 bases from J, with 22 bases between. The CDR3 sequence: CSARDFDRLVGGQETQYF. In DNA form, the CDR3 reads TGCAGTGCTAGAGATTTCGACCGACTAGTAGGCGGACAAGAGACCCAGTACTTC.

The CDR3 DNA is TGTGCCAGCAGTTTTGGGCCCTATGCGACAGACAATGAGCAGTTCTTC. As protein: CASSFGPYATDNEQFF. The chain is built from TRBV12-3 or TRBV12-4 and TRBJ2-1, with a tentative D call TRBD1 (5 bases). This CDR3 has 16 amino acids. Trimming shortened V by 3 bases and J by 5 bases, and 17 bases separated the two germline ends.

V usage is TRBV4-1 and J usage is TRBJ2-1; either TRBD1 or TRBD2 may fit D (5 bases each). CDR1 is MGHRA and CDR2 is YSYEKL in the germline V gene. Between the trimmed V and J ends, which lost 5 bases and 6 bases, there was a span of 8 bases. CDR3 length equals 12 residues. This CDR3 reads CASSRDLNEQFF. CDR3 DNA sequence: TGCGCCAGCAGCAGGGACCTCAATGAGCAGTTCTTC.

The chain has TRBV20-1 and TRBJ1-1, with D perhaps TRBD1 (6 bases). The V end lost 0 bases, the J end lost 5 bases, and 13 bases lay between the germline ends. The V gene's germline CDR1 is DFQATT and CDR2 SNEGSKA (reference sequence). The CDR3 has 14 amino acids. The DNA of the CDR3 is TGCAGTGCTAGAGATCGGCAGGGGAGGACTGAAGCTTTCTTT. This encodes CSARDRQGRTEAFF.

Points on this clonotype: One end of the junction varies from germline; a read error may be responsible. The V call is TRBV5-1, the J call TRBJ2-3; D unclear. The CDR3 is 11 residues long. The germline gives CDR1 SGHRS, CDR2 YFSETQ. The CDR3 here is CASSLKDKQYF. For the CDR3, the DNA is TGCGCCAGCAGCTTGAAAGATAAGCAGTATTTT. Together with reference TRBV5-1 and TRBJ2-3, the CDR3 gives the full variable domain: KAGVTQTPRYLIKTRGQQVTLSCSPISGHRSVSWYQQTPGQGLQFLFEYFSETQRNKGNFPGRFSGRQFSNSRSEMNVSTLELGDSALYLCASSLKDKQYFGPGTRLTVL.

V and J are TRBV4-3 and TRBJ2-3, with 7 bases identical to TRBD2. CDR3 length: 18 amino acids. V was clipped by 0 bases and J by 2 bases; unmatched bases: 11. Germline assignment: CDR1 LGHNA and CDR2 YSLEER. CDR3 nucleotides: TGCGCCAGCAGCCAAGATTCCTTGCGGGAGCTTTTCACAGATACGCAGTATTTT. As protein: CASSQDSLRELFTDTQYF.